The clone carrying this TCR beta chain was detected only a few times. As yet, its antigen is unknown. The germline CDR1 and CDR2 sequences are SQVTM and ANQGSEA. The CDR3 runs 14 residues. V shed 4 bases, J shed 7 bases, and the junction held 10 bases outside the gene matches. This entry comes from a study of post-analysis software for immune sequencing data. Study-level findings and limits: Comparison of patients with controls showed five TRBV segments more frequent in patients, TRBV5-6, TRBV5-1 and TRBV20-1 among them.

Sequencing libraries made from TCR beta cDNA carried unique molecular identifiers. Researchers reported about 500,000 cDNA molecules coming from around 1 to 10 million T cells. TCRdb analysed the PCR reads with MiXCR anew, one entry per CDR3 protein. This table holds 350,000 to 450,000 distinct CDR3 sequences, roughly 40% found once. This clonotype originated in a girl aged 2 to 9 with multiple sclerosis. The chain links TRBV29-1 to TRBJ1-2; 9 positions agree with TRBD1. Sequenced input: blood. CDR3 sequence (DNA): TGCAGCGTTGTGCTCGGACAGGGGAGCCTTGGCTACACCTTC. Translating it yields CSVVLGQGSLGYTF.